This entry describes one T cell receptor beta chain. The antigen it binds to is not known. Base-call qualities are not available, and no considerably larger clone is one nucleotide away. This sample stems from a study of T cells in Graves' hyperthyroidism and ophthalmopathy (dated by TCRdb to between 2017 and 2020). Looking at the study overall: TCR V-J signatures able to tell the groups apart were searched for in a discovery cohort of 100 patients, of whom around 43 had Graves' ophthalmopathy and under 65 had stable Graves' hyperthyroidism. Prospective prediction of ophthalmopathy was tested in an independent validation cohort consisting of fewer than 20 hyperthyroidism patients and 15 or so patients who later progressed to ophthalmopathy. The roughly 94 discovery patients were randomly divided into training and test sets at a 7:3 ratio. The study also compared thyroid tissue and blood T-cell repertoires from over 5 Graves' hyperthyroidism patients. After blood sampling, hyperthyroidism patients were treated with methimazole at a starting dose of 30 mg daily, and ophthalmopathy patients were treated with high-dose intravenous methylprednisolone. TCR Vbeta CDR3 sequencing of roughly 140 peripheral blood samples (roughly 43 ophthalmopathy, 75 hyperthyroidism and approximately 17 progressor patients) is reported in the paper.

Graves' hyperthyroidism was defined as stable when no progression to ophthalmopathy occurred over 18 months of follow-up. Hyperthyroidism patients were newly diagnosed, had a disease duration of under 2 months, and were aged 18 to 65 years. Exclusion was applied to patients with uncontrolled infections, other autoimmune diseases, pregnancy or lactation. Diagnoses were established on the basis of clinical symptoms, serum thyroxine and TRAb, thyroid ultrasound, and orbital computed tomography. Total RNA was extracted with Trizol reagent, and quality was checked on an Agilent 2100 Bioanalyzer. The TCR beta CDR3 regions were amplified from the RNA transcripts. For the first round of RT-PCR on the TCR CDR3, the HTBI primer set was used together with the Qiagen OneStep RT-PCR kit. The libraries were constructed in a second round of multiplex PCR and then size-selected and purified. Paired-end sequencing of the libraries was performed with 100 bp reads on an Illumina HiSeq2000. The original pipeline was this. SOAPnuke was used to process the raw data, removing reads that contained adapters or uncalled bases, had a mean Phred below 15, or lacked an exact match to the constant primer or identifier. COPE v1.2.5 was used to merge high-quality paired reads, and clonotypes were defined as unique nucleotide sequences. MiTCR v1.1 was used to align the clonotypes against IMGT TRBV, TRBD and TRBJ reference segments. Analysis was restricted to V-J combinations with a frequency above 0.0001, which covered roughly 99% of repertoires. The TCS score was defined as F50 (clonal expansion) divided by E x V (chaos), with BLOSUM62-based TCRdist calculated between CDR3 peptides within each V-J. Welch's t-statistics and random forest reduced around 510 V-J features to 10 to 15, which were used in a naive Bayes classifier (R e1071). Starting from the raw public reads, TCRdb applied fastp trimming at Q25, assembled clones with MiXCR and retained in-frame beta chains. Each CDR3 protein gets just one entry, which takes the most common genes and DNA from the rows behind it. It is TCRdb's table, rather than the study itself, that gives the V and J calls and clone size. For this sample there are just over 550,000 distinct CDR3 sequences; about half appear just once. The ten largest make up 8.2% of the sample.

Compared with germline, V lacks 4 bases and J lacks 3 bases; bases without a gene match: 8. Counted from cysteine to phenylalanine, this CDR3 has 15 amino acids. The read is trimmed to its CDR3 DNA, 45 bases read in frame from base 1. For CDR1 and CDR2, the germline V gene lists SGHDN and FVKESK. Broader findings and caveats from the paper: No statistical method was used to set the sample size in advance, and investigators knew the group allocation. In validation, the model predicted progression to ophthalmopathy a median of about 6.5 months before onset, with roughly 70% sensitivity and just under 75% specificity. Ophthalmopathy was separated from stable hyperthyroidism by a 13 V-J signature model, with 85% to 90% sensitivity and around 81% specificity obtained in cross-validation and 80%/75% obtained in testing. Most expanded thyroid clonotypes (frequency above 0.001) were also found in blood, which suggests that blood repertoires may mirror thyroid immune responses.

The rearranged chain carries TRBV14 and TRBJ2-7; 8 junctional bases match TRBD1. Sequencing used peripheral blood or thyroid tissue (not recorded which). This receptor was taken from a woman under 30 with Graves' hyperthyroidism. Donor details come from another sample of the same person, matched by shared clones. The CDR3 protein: CASSLDRESIYEQYF. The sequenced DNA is TGTGCCAGCAGCCTGGACAGGGAATCGATCTACGAGCAGTACTTC. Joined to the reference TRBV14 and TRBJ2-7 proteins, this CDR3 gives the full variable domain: EAGVTQFPSHSVIEKGQTVTLRCDPISGHDNLYWYRRVMGKEIKFLLHFVKESKQDESGMPNNRFLAERTGGTYSTLKVQPAELEDSGVYFCASSLDRESIYEQYFGPGTRLTVT.